This T cell receptor beta chain was documented in a study of type 1 regulatory T cells. Study at large: An in vitro protocol generated T-allo10, a Tr1-enriched, alloantigen-specific CD4 T cell product.

V was trimmed by 4 bases and J by 0 bases, leaving 7 bases between them. The CDR3 totals 15 residues. Germline CDR1 is MNHEY and CDR2 is SMNVEV (reference sequence). TCRdb processed the reads anew with MiXCR; each CDR3 protein has one entry. This table has over 90,000 distinct CDR3 sequences, roughly 30% appearing once. The chain carries TRBV27 and TRBJ2-6; either TRBD1 or TRBD2 may supply D (5 bases each). Sequenced: CD4+ T cells, either the whole sample or a sorted fraction (not recorded which). The clonotype originates from a human donor in good health. This chain's CDR3 is CASSSGGSGANVLTF. The CDR3 nucleotides read TGTGCCAGCAGTTCTGGGGGCTCTGGGGCCAACGTCCTGACTTTC.